The 27 T cell receptor beta chains reported below all come from one sample, sequenced in a study of T cells after yellow fever vaccination. TCRdb used MiXCR to reprocess the 5' RACE reads, holding one entry per CDR3 protein. The table has approximately 180,000 distinct CDR3 sequences, 5.5% to 7.5% seen once. This sample comprised CD4+ T cells sorted from PBMCs, obtained on the day of the first yellow fever vaccination. These receptors originate from a man younger than 30 who received the YFV17D yellow fever vaccine.

This clonotype was counted between two and nine times. This chain joins TRBV2 and TRBJ2-2, with 13 bases that match TRBD2. J was trimmed by 9 bases and V by 5 bases; bases with no gene match: 6. CDR1 is SNHLY, CDR2 FYNNEI, per germline. CDR3 length equals 15 residues. CDR3 residues: CASSPTSGGGRELFF. The CDR3 nucleotides read TGTGCCAGCAGTCCCACTAGCGGGGGGGGAAGGGAGCTGTTTTTT.

This clonotype was counted many times. The rearrangement uses TRBV7-2 and TRBJ1-1, with 7 bases lining up with TRBD1. Germline CDR1 SGHTA, CDR2 FQGNSA. There are 14 residues in the CDR3. V lost 7 bases and J lost 1; bases outside the gene matches: 6. The CDR3 nucleotides are TGTGCCAGCACCATGAGGACAGGGAACACTGAAGCTTTCTTT. Residues: CASTMRTGNTEAFF.

This clonotype was seen ten or more times. V is TRBV29-1 and J is TRBJ2-5; 15 bases fit TRBD2. The CDR3 has 16 amino acids. Germline values: CDR1 SQVTM, CDR2 ANQGSEA. V shed 6 bases and J 14 bases; nucleotides not matched to a gene: 19. CDR3 DNA sequence: TGCAGCGTCCATCCCCGCTGGACTAGCGGGGGGGTGGAGGTCTACTTC. Translated: CSVHPRWTSGGVEVYF. Filled out from reference TRBV29-1 and TRBJ2-5, the complete variable domain reads SAVISQKPSRDICQRGTSLTIQCQVDSQVTMMFWYRQQPGQSLTLIATANQGSEATYESGFVIDKFPISRPNLTFSTLTVSNMSPEDSSIYLCSVHPRWTSGGVEVYFGPGTRLLVL.

This clonotype was seen ten or more times. The chain uses TRBV2 and TRBJ2-1, with 10 bases aligning to TRBD1. The CDR3 contains 15 residues. Germline loops: CDR1 SNHLY, CDR2 FYNNEI. The V segment lost 6 bases and the J segment 0 bases; nucleotides outside the gene matches: 2. CDR3 loop: CASRRDRGSYNEQFF. CDR3 nucleotide sequence: TGTGCCAGCAGAAGGGACAGGGGCTCCTACAATGAGCAGTTCTTC.

This clonotype has just a few counts. The chain is built from TRBV4-2 and TRBJ1-2; tentative D call: TRBD1 (5 bases). Trimming stripped 0 bases from V and 6 bases from J, with 11 bases between. This CDR3 is built from 14 residues. Germline assignment: CDR1 LGHNA and CDR2 YNFKEQ. This CDR3 is CASSQDEWGNGYTF. DNA of the CDR3: TGTGCCAGCAGCCAAGATGAATGGGGCAATGGCTACACCTTC.

This clonotype turned up a few times. The CDR3 DNA follows: TGCAGCGCGACGCCGGGGGCTGGCAATCAGCCCCAGCATTTT. It yields the protein CSATPGAGNQPQHF. This sequence joins TRBV20-1 and TRBJ1-5; the D gene is possibly TRBD1 (6 bases). Germline CDR1 and CDR2: DFQATT and SNEGSKA (reference sequence). This CDR3 contains 14 residues.

Concerning this clonotype: A much larger clone sits a single nucleotide away, making a read error possible. The V and J genes are TRBV28 and TRBJ2-5, with D tentatively TRBD1 (6 bases). CDR3 size: 13 residues. V was trimmed by 8 bases and J by 4 bases, leaving 14 bases between them. Germline CDR1 and CDR2: MDHEN and SYDVKM. CDR3 nucleotides: TGTGCCAGCGTCAGGGGAATCCTAGAGACCCAGTACTTC. Translation gives CASVRGILETQYF.

The chain carries TRBV3-1 and TRBJ1-6; D is unresolved. The germline V gene encodes CDR1 LGHDT and CDR2 YNNKEL (reference sequence). Trimming left V 5 bases short and J 4 bases short, with 6 bases between. This CDR3 has 13 amino acids. The CDR3 region has the DNA TGTGCCAGCAGCTGGCAGTATAATTCACCCCTCCACTTT. It translates to CASSWQYNSPLHF.

This clonotype was observed many times. V is TRBV12-3 or TRBV12-4 and J is TRBJ1-5; maybe TRBD1 (6 bases). The CDR3 has 14 residues. Trimming stripped 8 bases from V and 2 bases from J, with 13 bases between. The CDR3 loop is CASGRGAGNQPQHF. For the CDR3, the DNA is TGTGCCAGCGGACGGGGGGCTGGCAATCAGCCCCAGCATTTT.

This clonotype occurred many times. The genes are TRBV5-1 and TRBJ2-1; 11 nucleotides match TRBD2. This CDR3 has 15 residues. Per germline, CDR1 SGHRS and CDR2 YFSETQ. Losses at the gene ends were 5 bases for V and 5 bases for J; bases not matched to a gene: 6. CDR3 nucleotides: TGCGCCAGCAGGCGGGGACTAGCGGTTAACAATGAGCAGTTCTTC. Translating it yields CASRRGLAVNNEQFF.

A few counts support this clonotype. J is TRBJ1-2 and V is TRBV25-1; D is undetermined. The germline CDR1 and CDR2 sequences are MGHDK and SYGVNS. V was pared by 2 bases and J by 5 bases, with 12 bases between. This CDR3 has 14 amino acids. The CDR3 loop reads CASSEGGLGYGYTF. CDR3 coding DNA: TGTGCCAGCAGTGAAGGTGGATTGGGGTATGGCTACACCTTC.

This clonotype was recorded at least ten times. The chain recombines TRBV12-3 or TRBV12-4 with TRBJ1-5; maybe TRBD1 (6 bases). The CDR3 is made up of 14 amino acids. The V and J ends lost 5 bases and 11 bases respectively, with 19 bases between them. In DNA, the CDR3 is TGTGCCAGCAGTCCGGGGGCAGCCAGTTCGGCCCAGCATTTT. Protein product: CASSPGAASSAQHF.

This clonotype has ten or more counts. The rearrangement links TRBV4-2 to TRBJ2-5; 13 nucleotides agree with TRBD2. This CDR3 spans 16 amino acids. The V gene end was trimmed by 0 bases and the J gene end by 3 bases; junction bases not matched to a gene: 1. Germline values: CDR1 LGHNA, CDR2 YNFKEQ. The CDR3 here is CASSQEGTSGEETQYF. The CDR3 DNA reads TGTGCCAGCAGCCAAGAGGGGACTAGCGGGGAAGAGACCCAGTACTTC.

The V and J genes are TRBV19 and TRBJ1-1; D is undetermined. V lost 10 bases and J lost 0, with 9 bases in between. Germline-derived CDR1 and CDR2 are LNHDA and SQIVND (reference sequence). This CDR3 is built from 12 residues. CDR3 DNA: TGTGCCACCCTCGGCATGAACACTGAAGCTTTCTTT. Encoded protein: CATLGMNTEAFF.

The chain employs TRBV7-9 and TRBJ1-6; D is unclear. The germline V gene has CDR1 SEHNR and CDR2 FQNEAQ (reference sequence). The CDR3 sequence is 12 residues long. V shed 3 bases and J shed 8 bases, with 5 bases lying between them. In DNA, the CDR3 is TGTGCCAGCAGCTTGGCTGATTCACCCCTCCACTTT. This sequence encodes CASSLADSPLHF.

Notes on this clonotype: A much larger clone sits a single nucleotide away, making a read error possible. The J gene is TRBJ2-2, the V gene TRBV5-1; D call uncertain. Trimming cost V 0 bases and J 3 bases, with 3 bases left between them. CDR3 length: 13 residues. Germline lookup yields CDR1 SGHRS and CDR2 YFSETQ. The CDR3 nucleotides are TGCGCCAGCAGCTTGGATCACACCGGGGAGCTGTTTTTT. Translated: CASSLDHTGELFF.

Ten or more counts support this clonotype. The chain employs TRBV5-5 and TRBJ2-3; TRBD2 matches 8 bases. The length of the CDR3 is 15 residues. Per germline, CDR1 SGHKS and CDR2 YYEKEE (reference sequence). Trimming at V came to 4 bases and at J to 0 bases, leaving 4 bases not matched to a gene. The CDR3: CASSPRGASTDTQYF. The CDR3 DNA sequence: TGTGCCAGCAGCCCGCGGGGGGCGAGCACAGATACGCAGTATTTT.

This clonotype has only a few counts. V and J are TRBV3-1 and TRBJ1-6; perhaps TRBD1 as D (6 bases). In germline, CDR1 is LGHDT, CDR2 YNNKEL (reference sequence). The V end lost 7 bases, the J end lost 7 bases, and 20 bases lay between the germline ends. CDR3 size: 16 residues. CDR3 protein: CASNLKGGSRNSPLHF. As DNA, the CDR3 is TGTGCCAGCAATCTTAAGGGGGGTTCGAGAAATTCACCCCTCCACTTT.

This clonotype was seen only a few times. The genes are TRBV9 and TRBJ1-1, with 7 bases matching TRBD1. The CDR3 has 15 amino acids. The germline V gene has CDR1 SGDLS and CDR2 YYNGEE. The junction had 5 bases not matched to a gene; V was cut back by 0 bases and J by 3 bases. For the CDR3, the DNA is TGTGCCAGCAGCGTAGCTCCAGGGGGAGACACTGAAGCTTTCTTT. It codes for CASSVAPGGDTEAFF.

Ten or more counts support this clonotype. This sequence joins TRBV10-2 and TRBJ2-3; 7 bases map to TRBD2. The germline gives CDR1 WSHSY, CDR2 SAAADI. The CDR3 is made up of 14 amino acids. V shed 4 bases and J 5 bases; nucleotides not matched to a gene: 6. CDR3 protein: CASSATSWKDTQYF. The CDR3 DNA sequence: TGCGCCAGCAGTGCGACTAGCTGGAAAGATACGCAGTATTTT.

This clonotype showed up just a few times. The chain links TRBV7-2 to TRBJ1-5; the D is unclear. The V end was cut by 2 bases, the J end by 7 bases, with 6 bases between. Germline V gene lookup returns CDR1 SGHTA and CDR2 FQGNSA. The CDR3 length is 12 residues. Here the CDR3 DNA reads TGTGCCAGCAGCTTACCGGGACAGCCCCAGCATTTT. It specifies CASSLPGQPQHF. Looking up the rest from reference TRBV7-2 and TRBJ1-5 gives the full variable domain: GAGVSQSPSNKVTEKGKDVELRCDPISGHTALYWYRQSLGQGLEFLIYFQGNSAPDKSGLPSDRFSAERTGGSVSTLTIQRTQQEDSAVYLCASSLPGQPQHFGDGTRLSIL.

This clonotype was observed a few times. The J gene is TRBJ1-2, the V gene TRBV5-1; TRBD1 is a possible D gene (5 bases). The CDR3 totals 13 residues. The V end lost 4 bases, the J end lost 7 bases, and 14 bases lay between the germline ends. Germline CDR1 is SGHRS and CDR2 is YFSETQ. In DNA, the CDR3 is TGCGCCAGCAGCGTGGAAAGGGGTTCTGGCTACACCTTC. Its translation: CASSVERGSGYTF.

Ten or more counts support this clonotype. The chain links TRBV4-2 to TRBJ2-6; D is undetermined. The CDR3 is 15 residues long. Per germline, CDR1 LGHNA and CDR2 YNFKEQ. Trimming pared 3 bases from V and 3 bases from J, leaving 9 bases between. Here the CDR3 DNA reads TGTGCCAGCAGCCAGCAGTGGGATGGGGCCAACGTCCTGACTTTC. Amino acids: CASSQQWDGANVLTF.

This clonotype was detected a few times. The chain joins TRBV15 to TRBJ2-7; 11 bases are a match to TRBD2. CDR1 is LNHNV, CDR2 YYDKDF, per germline (reference sequence). With 2 bases clipped from V and 6 bases from J, the junction kept 3 bases outside the gene matches. The length of the CDR3 is 14 residues. The CDR3 spells CATSRLAGGREQYF. DNA of the CDR3: TGTGCCACCAGCAGATTAGCGGGGGGGCGCGAGCAGTACTTC. Full variable domain (missing parts from reference TRBV15 and TRBJ2-7): DAMVIQNPRYQVTQFGKPVTLSCSQTLNHNVMYWYQQKSSQAPKLLFHYYDKDFNNEADTPDNFQSRRPNTSFCFLDIRSPGLGDTAMYLCATSRLAGGREQYFGPGTRLTVT.

V usage is TRBV20-1 and J usage is TRBJ2-5, with D perhaps TRBD1 (5 bases). Germline V lookup: CDR1 DFQATT, CDR2 SNEGSKA (reference sequence). Trimming left V 5 bases short and J 3 bases short, with 13 bases between. The CDR3 runs 13 residues. The CDR3 DNA is TGCAGTGCTCACAGGCAACCTGAAGAGACCCAGTACTTC. It encodes CSAHRQPEETQYF.

The chain is built from TRBV5-5 and TRBJ1-2; unclear D gene. The CDR3 is made up of 13 amino acids. Per germline, CDR1 SGHKS and CDR2 YYEKEE (reference sequence). V was shortened by 0 bases and J by 4 bases, with 7 bases between the two germline ends. CDR3 in amino acids: CASSLEEVYGYTF. The CDR3 DNA reads as TGTGCCAGCAGCTTGGAGGAGGTCTATGGCTACACCTTC.

This clonotype was counted ten times or more. The gene calls are TRBV5-1 and TRBJ2-1, with 12 bases matching TRBD1. The CDR3 has 18 residues. Germline V gives CDR1 SGHRS, CDR2 YFSETQ. J gave up 6 bases and V 4 bases, and 14 bases lay outside the gene matches. In nucleotides, the CDR3 is TGCGCCAGCAGCCTGGCCGGGACAGGGGGCTTTAAGAGCAATGAGCAGTTCTTC. Protein product: CASSLAGTGGFKSNEQFF.